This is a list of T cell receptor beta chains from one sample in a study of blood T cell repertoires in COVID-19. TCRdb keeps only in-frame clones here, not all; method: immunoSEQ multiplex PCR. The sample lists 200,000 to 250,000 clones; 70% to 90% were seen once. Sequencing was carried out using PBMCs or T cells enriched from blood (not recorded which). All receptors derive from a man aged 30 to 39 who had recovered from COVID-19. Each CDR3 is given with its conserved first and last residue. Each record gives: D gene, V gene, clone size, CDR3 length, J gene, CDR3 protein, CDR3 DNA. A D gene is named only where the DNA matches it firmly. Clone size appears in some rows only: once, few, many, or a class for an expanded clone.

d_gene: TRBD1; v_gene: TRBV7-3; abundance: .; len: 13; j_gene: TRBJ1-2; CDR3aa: CASSDDRGGGYTF; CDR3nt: TGTGCCAGCAGCGATGACAGGGGCGGTGGCTACACCTTC
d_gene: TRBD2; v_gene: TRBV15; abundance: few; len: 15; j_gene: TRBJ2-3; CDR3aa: CATSSPSGSTDTQYF; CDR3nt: TGTGCCACCAGCAGTCCTAGCGGAAGCACAGATACGCAGTATTTT
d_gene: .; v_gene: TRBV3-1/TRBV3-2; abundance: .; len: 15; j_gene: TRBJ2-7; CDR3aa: CASAAPPGETYEQYF; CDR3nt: TGTGCCAGCGCCGCCCCCCCGGGGGAAACCTACGAGCAGTACTTC
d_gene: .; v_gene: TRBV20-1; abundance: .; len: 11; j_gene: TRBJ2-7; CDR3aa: CSARLVYEQYF; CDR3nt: TGCAGTGCCAGACTAGTCTACGAGCAGTACTTC
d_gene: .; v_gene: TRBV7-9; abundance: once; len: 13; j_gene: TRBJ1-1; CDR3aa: CASSPQMNTEAFF; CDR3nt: TGTGCCAGCAGCCCACAGATGAACACTGAAGCTTTCTTT
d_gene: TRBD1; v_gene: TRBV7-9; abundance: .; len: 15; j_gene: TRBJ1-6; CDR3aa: CASSLRGQGGSPLHF; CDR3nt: TGTGCCAGCAGCTTAAGGGGACAGGGTGGTTCACCCCTCCACTTT
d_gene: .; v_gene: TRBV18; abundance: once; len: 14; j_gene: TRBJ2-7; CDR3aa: CASSPPVHSYEQYF; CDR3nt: TGTGCCAGCTCACCTCCCGTACACTCCTACGAGCAGTACTTC
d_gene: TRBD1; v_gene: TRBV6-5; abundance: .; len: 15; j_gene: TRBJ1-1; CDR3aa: CASRRLQGLNTEAFF; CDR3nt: TGTGCCAGCAGACGCCTACAGGGGCTGAACACTGAAGCTTTCTTT
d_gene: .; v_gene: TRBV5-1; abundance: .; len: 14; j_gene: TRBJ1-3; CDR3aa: CASSRTDSGNTIYF; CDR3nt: TGCGCCAGCAGCCGGACAGACTCTGGAAACACCATATATTTT
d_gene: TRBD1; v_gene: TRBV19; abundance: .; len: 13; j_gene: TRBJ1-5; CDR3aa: CASQRGRGQPQHF; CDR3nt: TGTGCCAGCCAAAGGGGGCGTGGGCAGCCCCAGCATTTT
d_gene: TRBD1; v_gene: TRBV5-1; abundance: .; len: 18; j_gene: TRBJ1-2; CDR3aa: CASSAIKFEGGNNYGYTF; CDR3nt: TGCGCCAGCAGCGCGATAAAATTCGAAGGGGGCAATAACTATGGCTACACCTTC
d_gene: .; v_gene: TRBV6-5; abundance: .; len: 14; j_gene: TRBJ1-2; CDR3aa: CASNTGLLNYGYTF; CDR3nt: TGTGCCAGCAACACAGGCCTCCTTAACTATGGCTACACCTTC
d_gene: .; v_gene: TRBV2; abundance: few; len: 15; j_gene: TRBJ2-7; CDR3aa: CASSDGEGGAYEQYF; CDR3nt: TGTGCCAGCAGTGATGGGGAAGGGGGGGCCTACGAGCAGTACTTC